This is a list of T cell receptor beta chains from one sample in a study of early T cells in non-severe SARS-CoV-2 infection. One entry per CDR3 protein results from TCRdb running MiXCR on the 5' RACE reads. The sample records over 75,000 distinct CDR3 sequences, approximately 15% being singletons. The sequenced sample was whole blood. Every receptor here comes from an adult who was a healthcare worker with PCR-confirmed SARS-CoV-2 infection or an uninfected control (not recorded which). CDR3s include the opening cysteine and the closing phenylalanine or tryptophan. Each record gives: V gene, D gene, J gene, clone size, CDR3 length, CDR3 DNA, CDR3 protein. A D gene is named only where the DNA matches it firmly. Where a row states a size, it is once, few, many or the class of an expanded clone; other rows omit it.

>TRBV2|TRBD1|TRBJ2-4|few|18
TGTGCCAGCAGTGGGACAGGGGGCGGATTTTTAGCCAAAAACATTCAGTACTTC
CASSGTGGGFLAKNIQYF
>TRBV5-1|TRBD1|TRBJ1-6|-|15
TGCGCCAGCAGCTTGGGTGACAGGGGACGGGCACCCCTCCACTTT
CASSLGDRGRAPLHF
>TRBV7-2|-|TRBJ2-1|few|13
TGTGCCAGCAGCTCGAGACCCATCAATGAGCAGTTCTTC
CASSSRPINEQFF
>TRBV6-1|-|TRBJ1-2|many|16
TGTGCCAGCAGCGAGCCGGGAAGCCTACAAAAGGATGGCTACACCTTC
CASSEPGSLQKDGYTF
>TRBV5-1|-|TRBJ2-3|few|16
TGCGCCAGCAGCTTGGCTGGCCGCGTCGGGGCAGATACGCAGTATTTT
CASSLAGRVGADTQYF
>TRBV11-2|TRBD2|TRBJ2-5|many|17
TGTGCCAGCAGCTCATTGGCGGGAGGGTGGTTCCAAGAGACCCAGTACTTC
CASSSLAGGWFQETQYF
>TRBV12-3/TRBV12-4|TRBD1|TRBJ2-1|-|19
TGTGCCAGCAGCCTCGGGCCTTTTTTGACAGGGGTCATCTACAATGAGCAGTTCTTC
CASSLGPFLTGVIYNEQFF
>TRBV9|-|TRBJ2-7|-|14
TGTGCCAGCAGTGCCTCAGCGGTGTCCTACGAGCAGTACTTC
CASSASAVSYEQYF
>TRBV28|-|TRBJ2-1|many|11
TGTGCCAGCAGTTTCAGGAATGAGCAGTTCTTC
CASSFRNEQFF
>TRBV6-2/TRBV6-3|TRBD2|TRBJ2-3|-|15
TGTGCCAGCAGTTACCGGACTAGCGGCACAGATACGCAGTATTTT
CASSYRTSGTDTQYF
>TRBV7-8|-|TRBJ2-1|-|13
TGTGCCAGCAGCTCTGAAGTGGCGAAGGAGCAGTTCTTC
CASSSEVAKEQFF
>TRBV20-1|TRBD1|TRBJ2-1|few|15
TGCAGTGCTCTTACGACAGGGGGAATATACAATGAGCAGTTCTTC
CSALTTGGIYNEQFF
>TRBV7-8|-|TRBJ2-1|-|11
TGTGCCAGCAGCGAGGGACTTTTAGAGTTCTTC
CASSEGLLEFF
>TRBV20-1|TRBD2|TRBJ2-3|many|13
TGCAGTGCCAATAGCGGGATGAGAGATACGCAGTATTTT
CSANSGMRDTQYF
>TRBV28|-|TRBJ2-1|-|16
TGTGCCAGCAGGAGAGCGAGGGGCCACTCCTACAATGAGCAGTTCTTC
CASRRARGHSYNEQFF
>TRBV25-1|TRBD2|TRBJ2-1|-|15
TGTGCCAGCACCCGCGGGGGAGGATGGGGCAATGAGCAGTTCTTC
CASTRGGGWGNEQFF
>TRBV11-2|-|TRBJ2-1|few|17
TGTGCCAGCAGTAAAGCTATAGGGCTAGCCGGAGACAATGAGCAGTTCTTC
CASSKAIGLAGDNEQFF
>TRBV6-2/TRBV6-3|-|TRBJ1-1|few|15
TGTGCCAGCATCCCCGTGGGGTTTTCGAACACTGAAGCTTTCTTT
CASIPVGFSNTEAFF
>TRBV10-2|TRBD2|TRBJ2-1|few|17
TGCGCCAGCAGAAGGACTAGCGGGAGCGGGCCCTACAATGAGCAGTTCTTC
CASRRTSGSGPYNEQFF
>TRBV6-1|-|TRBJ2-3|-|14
TGTGCCAGCAGTGACTGGGAGCACAGAGATACGCAGTATTTT
CASSDWEHRDTQYF
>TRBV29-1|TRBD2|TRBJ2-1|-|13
TGCAGCGCCCGACTAGCGGGCTACAATGAGCAGTTCTTC
CSARLAGYNEQFF
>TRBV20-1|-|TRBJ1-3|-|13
TGCAGTGCCAATAAAGATTGGGGAAACACCATATATTTT
CSANKDWGNTIYF
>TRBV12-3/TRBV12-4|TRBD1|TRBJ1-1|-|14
TGTGCCAGCAGTCAGGGGGCTGGGATCTCCGAAGCTTTCTTT
CASSQGAGISEAFF
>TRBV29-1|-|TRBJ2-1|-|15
TGCAGCGTTGAAATGGAGGGGGCGCGGTACAATGAGCAGTTCTTC
CSVEMEGARYNEQFF
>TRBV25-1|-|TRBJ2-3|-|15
TGTGCCAGCAGTCTCTGGTCGGAAAGCACAGATACGCAGTATTTT
CASSLWSESTDTQYF
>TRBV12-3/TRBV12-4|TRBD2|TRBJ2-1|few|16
TGTGCCAGCAGTTCGGGACTAGCGGGAGGGCGACATGAGCAGTTCTTC
CASSSGLAGGRHEQFF
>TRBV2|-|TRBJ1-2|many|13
TGTGCCAGCAGTGAAGGACTTAACTATGGCTACACCTTC
CASSEGLNYGYTF
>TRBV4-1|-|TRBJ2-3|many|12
TGTGCCAGCAGCTTAGGCACAGATACGCAGTATTTT
CASSLGTDTQYF
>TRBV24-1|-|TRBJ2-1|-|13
TGTGCCACCAGTGATTTGGGGGGGAATGAGCAGTTCTTC
CATSDLGGNEQFF
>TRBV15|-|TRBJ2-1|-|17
TGTGCCACCAGCAGAGATGTTTTTGGGGACGAAGACAATGAGCAGTTCTTC
CATSRDVFGDEDNEQFF
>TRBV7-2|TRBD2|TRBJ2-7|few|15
TGTGCCAGCAGCCAAAGCGGGGCGGTTCCCTACGAGCAGTACTTC
CASSQSGAVPYEQYF
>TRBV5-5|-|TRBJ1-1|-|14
TGTGCCAGCAGCTTGACAGCAGTAAACACTGAAGCTTTCTTT
CASSLTAVNTEAFF
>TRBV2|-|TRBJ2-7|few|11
TGTGCCAGCAGTGGAGAGTCCGAGCAGTACTTC
CASSGESEQYF
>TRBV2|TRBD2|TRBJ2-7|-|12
TGTGCCAGCACTCCTAGCGGTTACGAGCAGTACTTC
CASTPSGYEQYF
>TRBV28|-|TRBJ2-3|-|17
TGTGCCAGCAGCCCTAACCTTTTGGGACGGTTCACAGATACGCAGTATTTT
CASSPNLLGRFTDTQYF
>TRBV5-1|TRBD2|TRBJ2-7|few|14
TGCGCCAGCAGCCGCACCAGCGGGGTGGAGCGTAGGTACTTC
CASSRTSGVERRYF
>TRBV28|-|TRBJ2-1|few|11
TGTGCCAGCAGCCCCGGACGGGGGCAGTTCTTC
CASSPGRGQFF
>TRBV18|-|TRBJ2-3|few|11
TGTGCCAGCTCCGCGATGGATACGCAGTATTTT
CASSAMDTQYF
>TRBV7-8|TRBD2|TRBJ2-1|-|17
TGTGCCAGCAGCCTGCTCGTGGCTAGCGGGGTATACAATGAGCAGTTCTTC
CASSLLVASGVYNEQFF
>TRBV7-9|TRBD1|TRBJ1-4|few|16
TGTGCCAGCAGCTCCGGACAGGCTAATATGAATGAAAAACTGTTTTTT
CASSSGQANMNEKLFF
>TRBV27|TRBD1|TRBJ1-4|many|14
TGTGCCAGCAGACGGGGACAGGTCGGTGAAAAACTGTTTTTT
CASRRGQVGEKLFF
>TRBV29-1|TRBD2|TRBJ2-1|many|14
TGCAGCGTTGAATTGGGACTAGCTGAAAATGAGCAGTTCTTC
CSVELGLAENEQFF
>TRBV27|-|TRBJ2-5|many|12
TGTGCCAGCGGTAGGAACCAAGAGACCCAGTACTTC
CASGRNQETQYF
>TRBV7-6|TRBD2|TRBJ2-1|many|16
TGTGCCAGCAGCCTGACGTGGACTAGTTCCTACAATGAGCAGTTCTTC
CASSLTWTSSYNEQFF
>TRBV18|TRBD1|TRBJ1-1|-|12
TGTGCCAGCTCACCGACAGGGACTGAAGCTTTCTTT
CASSPTGTEAFF
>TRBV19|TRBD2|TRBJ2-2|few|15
TGTGCCAGTAGGACTAGCGGGGTGAACACCGGGGAGCTGTTTTTT
CASRTSGVNTGELFF
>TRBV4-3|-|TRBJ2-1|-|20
TGCGCCAGCAGCCAAGTCTTTGCGTGGGTTGGGGATCTCTTATACAATGAGCAGTTCTTC
CASSQVFAWVGDLLYNEQFF
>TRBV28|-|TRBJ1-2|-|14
TGTGCCAGCAGTTTCCACAGCCCTAACTATGGCTACACCTTC
CASSFHSPNYGYTF
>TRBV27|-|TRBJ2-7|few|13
TGTGCCAGCAGTTTACTCTCTGGTAACGAGCAGTACTTC
CASSLLSGNEQYF
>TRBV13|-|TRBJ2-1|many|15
TGTGCCAGCAGCTCAGAAACAGAGAGATACAATGAGCAGTTCTTC
CASSSETERYNEQFF
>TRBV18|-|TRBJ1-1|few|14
TGTGCCAGCTCACCAACCAGCTCGAACACTGAAGCTTTCTTT
CASSPTSSNTEAFF
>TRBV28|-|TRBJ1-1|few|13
TGTGCCAGCAGCTCCCCCAGAGGATCTGAAGCTTTCTTT
CASSSPRGSEAFF
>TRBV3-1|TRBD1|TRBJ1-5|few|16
TGTGCCAGCAGCCAACAGTCGACAGGGGGTAATCAGCCCCAGCATTTT
CASSQQSTGGNQPQHF
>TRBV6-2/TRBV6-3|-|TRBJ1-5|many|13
TGTGCCAGCAGTTACGGCCTCAACCAGCCCCAGCATTTT
CASSYGLNQPQHF
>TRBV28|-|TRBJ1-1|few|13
TGTGCCAGCTCTGATCTCCAGAACACTGAAGCTTTCTTT
CASSDLQNTEAFF
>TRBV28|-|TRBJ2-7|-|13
TGTGCCAGCAGTACGCTCCCGCTAGGCGAGCAGTACTTC
CASSTLPLGEQYF
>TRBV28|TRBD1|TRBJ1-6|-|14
TGTGCCAGCAGACCCGGGACAGATAATTCACCCCTCCACTTT
CASRPGTDNSPLHF
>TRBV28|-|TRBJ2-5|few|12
TGTGCCAGCACCCCCGCGGCTGGGACCCAGTACTTC
CASTPAAGTQYF
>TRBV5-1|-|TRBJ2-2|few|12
TGCGCCAGCAGCGTGACCTTGGGGGAGCTGTTTTTT
CASSVTLGELFF
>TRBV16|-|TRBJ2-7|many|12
TGTGCCAGCAGCCAATCTAAGGCCGAGCAGTACTTC
CASSQSKAEQYF